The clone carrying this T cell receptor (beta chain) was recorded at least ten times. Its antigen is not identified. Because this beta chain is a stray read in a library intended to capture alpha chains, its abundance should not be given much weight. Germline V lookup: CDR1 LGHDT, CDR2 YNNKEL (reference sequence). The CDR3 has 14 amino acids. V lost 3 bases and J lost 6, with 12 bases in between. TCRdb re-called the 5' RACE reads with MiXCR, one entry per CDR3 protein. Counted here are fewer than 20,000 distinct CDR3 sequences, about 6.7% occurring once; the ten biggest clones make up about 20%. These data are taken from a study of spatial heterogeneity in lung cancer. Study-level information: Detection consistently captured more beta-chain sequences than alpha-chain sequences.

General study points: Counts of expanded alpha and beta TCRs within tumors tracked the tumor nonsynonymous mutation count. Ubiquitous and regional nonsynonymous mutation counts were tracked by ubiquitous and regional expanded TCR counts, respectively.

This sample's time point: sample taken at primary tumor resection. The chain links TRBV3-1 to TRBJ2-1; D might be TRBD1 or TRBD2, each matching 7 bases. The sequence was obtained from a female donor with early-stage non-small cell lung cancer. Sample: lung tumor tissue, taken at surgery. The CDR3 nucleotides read TGTGCCAGCAGCCATGCAGGGGGGGGCAATGAGCAGTTCTTC. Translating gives CASSHAGGGNEQFF.